The clone carrying this T cell receptor (beta chain) came up once. The target antigen is unknown. The data originate from a study of T cell responses to AZD1222 COVID-19 vaccine. Overall study findings and caveats: Reportedly, nearly half the spike-specific TCRs target unmutated variant regions.

Deletions cut 4 bases from V and 3 bases from J, with 19 bases between. The CDR3 runs 16 residues. In germline, CDR1 is SEHNR, CDR2 FQNEAQ (reference sequence). Assay: immunoSEQ multiplex PCR; the TCRdb copy retains only in-frame clones and omits some. Of some 200,000 clones listed, around nine tenths are singletons. This clonotype was obtained from an adult who received the MenACWY meningococcal vaccine as a control. The starting material was peripheral blood, obtained 28 days after the second dose of the MenACWY control vaccine. V is TRBV7-9 and J is TRBJ2-7; D remains unclear. The CDR3 loop is CASSSPGRAGYYEQYF. CDR3 bases: TGTGCCAGCAGCTCCCCCGGTCGGGCAGGCTACTACGAGCAGTACTTC.